This T cell receptor (beta chain) was found in a study of chemoradiotherapy in HPV16-positive cancers. General study findings and limits: Candidate HPV-specific clones and E7-related TCR motifs grew in tumor during treatment.

Repeated repertoire sampling spanned the course of chemoradiotherapy. Comments on this clone: Its antigen is still unknown.

The repertoire was sequenced with immunoSEQ multiplex PCR; TCRdb's copy has only in-frame clones and lacks some. Among under 30,000 clones listed, approximately 93% were seen once. The sequence came from a human donor with HPV-associated anogenital cancer. The sample was acquired from a patient who underwent chemoradiotherapy.

The CDR3 DNA is TGTGCCAGCAGCTTCGGGAGGAACACTGAAGCTTTCTTT. Amino acid sequence: CASSFGRNTEAFF. V is TRBV7-8 and J is TRBJ1-1; D remains ambiguous. Germline CDR1 SGHVS, CDR2 FQNEAQ. The ends were cut back, 3 bases at V and 1 base at J, with 6 bases in the middle. The CDR3 runs to 13 residues.